Listed below are T cell receptor beta chains from one sample, sequenced in a study of blood T cell repertoires in COVID-19. TCRdb keeps only in-frame clones here, not all; method: immunoSEQ multiplex PCR. The repertoire consists of 290,000 or so clones, with more than 75% occurring once and the leading ten covering under 3%. The specimen sequenced was PBMCs or T cells enriched from blood (not recorded which). Receptor source: a woman younger than 30 who had recovered from COVID-19. The CDR3 runs from the conserved cysteine through the conserved F or W. D genes are given only for firm matches. For some rows the clone size is stated as once, few or many, or as a class when expanded; others skip it.

size,J,V,D,DNA,CDR3
NA,TRBJ2-1,TRBV11-2,TRBD2,TGTGCCAGCAGCTCCGGGACTAGCGGGAATGAGCAGTTCTTC,CASSSGTSGNEQFF
NA,TRBJ2-3,TRBV5-1,NA,TGCGCCAGCAGCTCACTGGACTCGTCAGATACGCAGTATTTT,CASSSLDSSDTQYF
NA,TRBJ1-2,TRBV27,TRBD1,TGTGCCAGCAGCGCTGGGACAGCGAGGGGCTACACCTTC,CASSAGTARGYTF
few,TRBJ2-5,TRBV7-2,TRBD2,TGTGCCAGCAGCTTAGCCCCCGGGGCGGGAGAAGAGACCCAGTACTTC,CASSLAPGAGEETQYF
NA,TRBJ2-2,TRBV4-1,NA,TGCGCCAGCAGCCTAAGCGGTGGGTCGACCGGGGAGCTGTTTTTT,CASSLSGGSTGELFF
once,TRBJ2-1,TRBV3-1/TRBV3-2,TRBD2,TGTGCCAGCAGCCAAGATATTACGGGACTAGCGGGGAGGAATGAGCAGTTCTTC,CASSQDITGLAGRNEQFF
NA,TRBJ1-1,TRBV19,TRBD1,TGTGCCAGTAGCCCGGACAGGGGGCTCGACACTGAAGCTTTCTTT,CASSPDRGLDTEAFF
NA,TRBJ1-2,TRBV7-2,TRBD1,TGTGCCAGCAGCCCCGTTCGGGACAGGGGCCGCTACACCTTC,CASSPVRDRGRYTF
NA,TRBJ1-1,TRBV2,TRBD1,TGTGCCAGCAGGCCGTCGACAGGGGGGGACACTGAAGCTTTCTTT,CASRPSTGGDTEAFF
NA,TRBJ2-3,TRBV9,TRBD2,TGTGCCAGCAGCGTAGGAGCGACTAGCGGGGGAGCTAGCACAGATACGCAGTATTTT,CASSVGATSGGASTDTQYF
once,TRBJ1-1,TRBV4-1,NA,TGCGCCAGCAGCCAAAACAGGGTCGGTCGGGACACTGAAGCTTTCTTT,CASSQNRVGRDTEAFF
NA,TRBJ1-5,TRBV2,NA,TGTGCCAGCAGCCTCGTGGGCAGCAATCAGCCCCAGCATTTT,CASSLVGSNQPQHF
NA,TRBJ2-7,TRBV6-5,NA,TGTGCCAGCAGTTACTCGAGGGCAGCCAAACGGGAGCAGTACTTC,CASSYSRAAKREQYF
NA,TRBJ2-1,TRBV7-6,NA,TGTGCCAGCAGCTTAGTCGCGATCCCCTATAATGAGCAGTTCTTC,CASSLVAIPYNEQFF
NA,TRBJ2-3,TRBV28,TRBD1,TGTGCCAGCACTTGGAAAGGACAGGGGGAATGGGATACGCAGTATTTT,CASTWKGQGEWDTQYF
NA,TRBJ1-1,TRBV19,NA,TGTGCCAGTACCCTCACAGCATTGAACACTGAAGCTTTCTTT,CASTLTALNTEAFF
NA,TRBJ2-5,TRBV15,NA,TGTGCCACCAGCAGAGAAACTAGTTGGTCCGAGACCCAGTACTTC,CATSRETSWSETQYF
NA,TRBJ2-6,TRBV15,NA,TGTGCCACCAGCAGAGATTTCCGGTCCAACGTCCTGACTTTC,CATSRDFRSNVLTF
NA,TRBJ2-1,TRBV29-1,TRBD2,TGCAGCGTTGAGCTAACTAGGGCCGGACTAGCGGCCGGGAATGAGCAGTTCTTC,CSVELTRAGLAAGNEQFF
NA,TRBJ2-1,TRBV27,NA,TGTGCCAGCAGTATACCGGGATCTTACAATGAGCAGTTCTTC,CASSIPGSYNEQFF
once,TRBJ2-7,TRBV7-9,TRBD1,TGTGCCAGCAGCTTAGGTTCCGGGACAGGGGGCCGGTACGAGCAGTACTTC,CASSLGSGTGGRYEQYF
NA,TRBJ2-2,TRBV19,TRBD1,TGTGCCAGTAGTATACAGGGGGTAAACACCGGGGAGCTGTTTTTT,CASSIQGVNTGELFF
NA,TRBJ2-7,TRBV7-9,NA,TGTGCCAGCAGCTCGTCTAGATACGAGCAGTACTTC,CASSSSRYEQYF
NA,TRBJ2-2,TRBV29-1,NA,TGCAGCGTTGTGGCCAGGGGTGCCGGGGAGCTGTTTTTT,CSVVARGAGELFF
once,TRBJ2-3,TRBV30,NA,TGTGCCTGGGACGACCTAGCGAACCCCACAGATACGCAGTATTTT,CAWDDLANPTDTQYF
NA,TRBJ2-5,TRBV9,NA,TGTGCCAGCAGCGTAGGAGTACAAGAGACCCAGTACTTC,CASSVGVQETQYF
NA,TRBJ1-4,TRBV2,NA,TGTGCCACCTTGAGCGGGGATAATGAAAAACTGTTTTTT,CATLSGDNEKLFF
once,TRBJ1-2,TRBV6-5,NA,TGTGCCAGCATCGGAGGATTGGTCCATGGCTACACCTTC,CASIGGLVHGYTF
NA,TRBJ2-2,TRBV18,NA,TGTGCCAGCTCACCCCCCCCCTCCACCGGGGAGCTGTTTTTT,CASSPPPSTGELFF
NA,TRBJ1-2,TRBV11-3,TRBD1,TGTGCCAGCAGCTTAGAAGGATCCCCGACGGGACAGGGGGGCTATGGCTACACCTTC,CASSLEGSPTGQGGYGYTF
NA,TRBJ2-2,TRBV7-9,NA,TGTGCCAGCAGCTTAGTTTCGTCCACCGGGGAGCTGTTTTTT,CASSLVSSTGELFF
NA,TRBJ2-7,TRBV5-1,TRBD1,TGCGCCAGCAGCTTAACAGGGGGGCTTCCCTACGAGCAGTACTTC,CASSLTGGLPYEQYF
NA,TRBJ2-2,TRBV27,NA,TGTGCCAGCAGTTTCAGGGAGAGCACCGGGGGGCTGTTTTTT,CASSFRESTGGLFF
NA,TRBJ1-4,TRBV19,NA,TGTGCCAGTAGTATGGGCAGGGTGAGAGGAGCTAATGAAAAACTGTTTTTT,CASSMGRVRGANEKLFF
NA,TRBJ1-1,TRBV7-9,NA,TGTGCCAGCAGCTCCGCAGGGGACACTGAAGCTTTCTTT,CASSSAGDTEAFF
NA,TRBJ2-2,TRBV7-9,TRBD1,TGTGCCAGCAGCTTAGGGGACAGGGTCACCGGGGAGCTGTTTTTT,CASSLGDRVTGELFF
NA,TRBJ1-2,TRBV5-1,TRBD1,TGCGCCAGCAGCGGAGACGACAGGGCATATGACAACTATGGCTACACCTTC,CASSGDDRAYDNYGYTF
NA,TRBJ1-1,TRBV7-8,TRBD1,TGTGCCAGCAGCACGAGAGGGGGCAGGAACACTGAAGCTTTCTTT,CASSTRGGRNTEAFF
NA,TRBJ1-2,TRBV19,NA,TGTGCCAGTAGTCCCCGTCGACAGACTAACTATGGCTACACCTTC,CASSPRRQTNYGYTF
NA,TRBJ1-3,TRBV9,TRBD1,TGTGCCAGCAGCGCGGGGGACAGTCTAGATCTCTCTGGAAACACCATATATTTT,CASSAGDSLDLSGNTIYF
NA,TRBJ1-6,TRBV7-9,NA,TGTGCCAGCAGCTTAATGGGCGGCGGACTCTCTAATTCACCCCTCCACTTT,CASSLMGGGLSNSPLHF
NA,TRBJ1-1,TRBV5-1,TRBD1,TGCGCCAGCAGCTTGGGAGGGGGCTCGGACACTGAAGCTTTCTTT,CASSLGGGSDTEAFF
NA,TRBJ1-2,TRBV27,NA,TGTGCCAGCAGTTTACGGGGAAGCGGCTACACCTTC,CASSLRGSGYTF
NA,TRBJ2-7,TRBV7-8,NA,TGTGCCAGCGGCCAAACCGGCTACGAGCAGTACTTC,CASGQTGYEQYF
few,TRBJ1-1,TRBV6-5,NA,TGTGCCAGCAGGGCAGAAGTGAACACTGAAGCTTTCTTT,CASRAEVNTEAFF
NA,TRBJ1-4,TRBV5-4,TRBD1,TGTGCCAGCAGCTTGGGACAGGGACTTAATGAAAAACTGTTTTTT,CASSLGQGLNEKLFF
NA,TRBJ1-3,TRBV11-3,NA,TGTGCCAGCAGCTTAGGGGGGCCTGGAAACACCATATATTTT,CASSLGGPGNTIYF
NA,TRBJ1-2,TRBV30,NA,TGTGCCTGGAGTGTACGAAATAGCGGCTATGGCTACACCTTC,CAWSVRNSGYGYTF
NA,TRBJ1-5,TRBV15,NA,TGTGCCACCAGCAGAGATGCCCCGGGCGGGGGGTACAATCAGCCCCAGCATTTT,CATSRDAPGGGYNQPQHF
NA,TRBJ2-7,TRBV11-3,NA,TGTGCCAGCAGCCTAGACCGCGTCGAGCAGTACTTC,CASSLDRVEQYF
NA,TRBJ1-2,TRBV27,NA,TGTGCCAGCAGTTTTATCAGGGACTTCAGCTATGGCTACACCTTC,CASSFIRDFSYGYTF
NA,TRBJ2-5,TRBV10-3,NA,TGTGCCATCAGTGGTCTTAAAGACAGGTCCCAAGAGACCCAGTACTTC,CAISGLKDRSQETQYF
NA,TRBJ2-7,TRBV25-1,TRBD1,TGTGCCAGCAGTGCCTCGGGACAGGCTTCCTACGAGCAGTACTTC,CASSASGQASYEQYF
NA,TRBJ2-1,TRBV28,TRBD2,TGTGCCAGCAGTCCCCAGGCAGCTAGCGGGAAGATGTACAATGAGCAGTTCTTC,CASSPQAASGKMYNEQFF
NA,TRBJ2-3,TRBV11-3,TRBD2,TGTGCCAGCAGCTCCTGGACTAGCGGGGACACAGATACGCAGTATTTT,CASSSWTSGDTDTQYF
NA,TRBJ1-5,TRBV5-1,NA,TGCGCCAGCAGCTTGGGAGGGGGAAATCAGCCCCAGCATTTT,CASSLGGGNQPQHF
NA,TRBJ1-1,TRBV27,NA,TGTGCCAGCGCGGGTGGGGTCGGGAACACTGAAGCTTTCTTT,CASAGGVGNTEAFF